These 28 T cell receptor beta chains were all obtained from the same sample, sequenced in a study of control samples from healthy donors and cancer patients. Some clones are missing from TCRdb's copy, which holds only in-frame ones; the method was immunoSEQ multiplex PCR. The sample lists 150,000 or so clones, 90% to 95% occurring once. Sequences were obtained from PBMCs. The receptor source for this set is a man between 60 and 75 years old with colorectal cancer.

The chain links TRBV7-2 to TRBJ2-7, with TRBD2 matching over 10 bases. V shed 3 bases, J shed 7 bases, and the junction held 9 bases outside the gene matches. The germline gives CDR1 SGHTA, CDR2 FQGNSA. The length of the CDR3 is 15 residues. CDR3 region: CASSLISGGVGEQYF. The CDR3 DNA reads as TGTGCCAGCAGCTTGATCAGCGGGGGGGTTGGAGAGCAGTACTTC.

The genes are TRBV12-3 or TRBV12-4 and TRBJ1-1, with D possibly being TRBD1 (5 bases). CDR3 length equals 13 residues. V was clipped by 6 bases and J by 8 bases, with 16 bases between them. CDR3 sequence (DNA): TGTGCCAGCAGACCGGGTCTAGGGACGGAAGCTTTCTTT. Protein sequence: CASRPGLGTEAFF.

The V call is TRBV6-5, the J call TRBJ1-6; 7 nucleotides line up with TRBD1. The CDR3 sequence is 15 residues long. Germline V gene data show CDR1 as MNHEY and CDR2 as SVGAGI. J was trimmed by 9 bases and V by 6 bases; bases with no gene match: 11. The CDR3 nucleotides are TGTGCCAGCAGGCCTGACAGGGCGGCTACTTCACCCCTCCACTTT. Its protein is CASRPDRAATSPLHF.

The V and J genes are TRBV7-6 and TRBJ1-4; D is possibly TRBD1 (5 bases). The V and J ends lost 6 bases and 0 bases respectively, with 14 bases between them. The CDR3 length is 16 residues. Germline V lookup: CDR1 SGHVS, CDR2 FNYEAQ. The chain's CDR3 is CASSSRDGATNEKLFF. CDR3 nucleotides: TGTGCCAGCAGTTCGAGGGACGGTGCAACTAATGAAAAACTGTTTTTT.

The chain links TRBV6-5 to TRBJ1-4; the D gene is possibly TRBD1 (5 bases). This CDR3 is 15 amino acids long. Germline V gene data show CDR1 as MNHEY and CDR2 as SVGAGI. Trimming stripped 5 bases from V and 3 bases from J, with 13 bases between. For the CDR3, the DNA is TGTGCCAGCAGTCGACGACAGACTTCTAATGAAAAACTGTTTTTT. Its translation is CASSRRQTSNEKLFF.

The CDR3 loop reads CASRAGTFYNSPLHF. The CDR3 DNA follows: TGTGCCAGCAGGGCCGGGACCTTCTATAATTCACCCCTCCACTTT. The chain links TRBV27 to TRBJ1-6; tentative D call: TRBD1 (5 bases). The CDR3 covers 15 residues. Germline V gene data show CDR1 as MNHEY and CDR2 as SMNVEV (reference sequence). V lost 6 bases and J lost 3, with 12 bases in between.

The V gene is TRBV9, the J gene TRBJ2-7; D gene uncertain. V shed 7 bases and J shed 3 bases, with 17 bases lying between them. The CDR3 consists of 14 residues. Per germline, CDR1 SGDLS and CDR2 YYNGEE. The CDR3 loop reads CASHHPPYCYEQYF. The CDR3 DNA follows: TGTGCCAGCCACCACCCCCCCTACTGCTACGAGCAGTACTTC.

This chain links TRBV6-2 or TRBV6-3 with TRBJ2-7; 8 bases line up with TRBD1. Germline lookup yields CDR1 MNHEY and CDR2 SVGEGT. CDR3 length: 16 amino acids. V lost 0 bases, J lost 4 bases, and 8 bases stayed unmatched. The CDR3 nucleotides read TGTGCCAGCAGTTACTCCCTCCAGGACAGGGTTTACGAGCAGTACTTC. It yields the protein CASSYSLQDRVYEQYF.

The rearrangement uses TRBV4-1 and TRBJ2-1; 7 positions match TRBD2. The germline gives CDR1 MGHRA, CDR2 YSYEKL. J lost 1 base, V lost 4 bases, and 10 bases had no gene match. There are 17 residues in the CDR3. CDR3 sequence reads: CASSRQGLVLSYNEQFF. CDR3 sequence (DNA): TGCGCCAGCAGCCGTCAAGGACTAGTCCTTTCCTACAATGAGCAGTTCTTC.

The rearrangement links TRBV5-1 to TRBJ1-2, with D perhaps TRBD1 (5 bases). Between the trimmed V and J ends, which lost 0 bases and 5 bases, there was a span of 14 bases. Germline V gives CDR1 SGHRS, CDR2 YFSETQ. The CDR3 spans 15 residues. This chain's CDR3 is CASSLAPGRGYGYTF. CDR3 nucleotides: TGCGCCAGCAGCTTGGCGCCGGGACGGGGGTATGGCTACACCTTC.

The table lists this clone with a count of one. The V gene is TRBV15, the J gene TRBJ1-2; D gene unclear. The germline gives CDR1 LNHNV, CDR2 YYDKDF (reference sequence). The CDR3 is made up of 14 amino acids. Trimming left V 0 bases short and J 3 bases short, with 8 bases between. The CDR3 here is CATSRDRTDYGYTF. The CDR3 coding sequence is TGTGCCACCAGCAGAGATCGTACAGACTATGGCTACACCTTC.

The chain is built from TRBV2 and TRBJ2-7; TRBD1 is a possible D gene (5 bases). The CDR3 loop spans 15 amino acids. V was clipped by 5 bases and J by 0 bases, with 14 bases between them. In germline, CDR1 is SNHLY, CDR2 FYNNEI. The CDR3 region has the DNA TGTGCCAGCAGTCTAGACAGCGCTCTCTCCTACGAGCAGTACTTC. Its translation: CASSLDSALSYEQYF.

In DNA, the CDR3 is TGTGCCAGCAGCTTAGCACACGCGAACACTGAAGCTTTCTTT. Translation: CASSLAHANTEAFF. The V gene is TRBV7-2, the J gene TRBJ1-1; D unresolved. Germline assignment: CDR1 SGHTA and CDR2 FQGNSA. The CDR3 has 14 residues. Trimming took 0 bases from V and 1 from J, leaving 6 bases between them.

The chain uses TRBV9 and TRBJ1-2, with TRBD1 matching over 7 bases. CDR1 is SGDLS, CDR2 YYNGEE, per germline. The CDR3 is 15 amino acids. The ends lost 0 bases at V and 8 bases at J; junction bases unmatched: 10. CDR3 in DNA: TGTGCCAGCAGCGTAGCCCTCGCAGGGACAGAGGGCTACACCTTC. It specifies CASSVALAGTEGYTF.

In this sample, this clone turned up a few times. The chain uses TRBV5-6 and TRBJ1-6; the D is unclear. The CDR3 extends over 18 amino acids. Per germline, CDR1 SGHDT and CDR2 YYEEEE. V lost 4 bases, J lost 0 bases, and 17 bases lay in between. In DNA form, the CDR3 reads TGTGCCAGCAGCCCCTTGGGCGGCCGGAGCTCCTATAATTCACCCCTCCACTTT. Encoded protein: CASSPLGGRSSYNSPLHF.

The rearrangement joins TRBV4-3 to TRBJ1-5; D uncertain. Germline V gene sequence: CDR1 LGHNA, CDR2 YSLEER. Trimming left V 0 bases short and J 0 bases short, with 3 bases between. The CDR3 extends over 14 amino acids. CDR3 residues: CASSQDPSNQPQHF. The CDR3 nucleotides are TGCGCCAGCAGCCAAGATCCTAGCAATCAGCCCCAGCATTTT.

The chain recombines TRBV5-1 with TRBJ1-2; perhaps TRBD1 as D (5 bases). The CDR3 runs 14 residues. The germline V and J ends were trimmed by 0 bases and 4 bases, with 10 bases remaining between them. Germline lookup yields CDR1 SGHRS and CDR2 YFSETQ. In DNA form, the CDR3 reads TGCGCCAGCAGCTTGGACCAGACAGTCTATGGCTACACCTTC. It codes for CASSLDQTVYGYTF.

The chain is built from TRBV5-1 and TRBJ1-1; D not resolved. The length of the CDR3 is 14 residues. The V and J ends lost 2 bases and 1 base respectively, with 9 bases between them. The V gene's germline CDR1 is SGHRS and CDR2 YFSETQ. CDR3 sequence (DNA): TGCGCCAGCAGCTTCCGGGGTGGGAACACTGAAGCTTTCTTT. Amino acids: CASSFRGGNTEAFF.

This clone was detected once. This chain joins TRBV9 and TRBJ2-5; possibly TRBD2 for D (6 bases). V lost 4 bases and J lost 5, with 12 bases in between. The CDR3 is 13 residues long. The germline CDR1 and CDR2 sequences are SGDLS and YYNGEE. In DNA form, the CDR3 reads TGTGCCAGCAGCTCATCGGGGGTCGAGACCCAGTACTTC. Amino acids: CASSSSGVETQYF.

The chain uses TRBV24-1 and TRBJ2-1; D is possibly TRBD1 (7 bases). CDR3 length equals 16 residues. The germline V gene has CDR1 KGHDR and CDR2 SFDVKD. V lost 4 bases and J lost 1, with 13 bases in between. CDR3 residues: CATSETTGRSYNEQFF. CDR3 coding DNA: TGTGCCACCAGTGAAACGACAGGGAGGTCCTACAATGAGCAGTTCTTC.

CDR3 DNA sequence: TGTGCCAGCAGTTCCATAGTACAGGGCATGAACACTGAAGCTTTCTTT. It is translated as CASSSIVQGMNTEAFF. The rearrangement joins TRBV27 to TRBJ1-1; possibly TRBD1 for D (6 bases). V lost 4 bases and J lost 0, with 15 bases in between. In germline, CDR1 is MNHEY, CDR2 SMNVEV (reference sequence). This CDR3 is 16 amino acids long.

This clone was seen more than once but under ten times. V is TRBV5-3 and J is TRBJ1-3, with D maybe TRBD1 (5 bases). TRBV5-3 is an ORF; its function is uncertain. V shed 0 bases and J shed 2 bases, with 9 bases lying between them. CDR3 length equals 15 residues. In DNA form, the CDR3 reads TGTGCCAGAAGCTTGGCGCAGGGCGCTGGAAACACCATATATTTT. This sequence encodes CARSLAQGAGNTIYF.

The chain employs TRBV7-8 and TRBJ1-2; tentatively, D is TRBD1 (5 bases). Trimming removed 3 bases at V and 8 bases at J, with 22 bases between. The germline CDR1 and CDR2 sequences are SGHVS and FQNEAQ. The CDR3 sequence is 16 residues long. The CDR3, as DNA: TGTGCCAGCAGCTTGGTTTTTTCGGCGGACACGGGGGGCTACACCTTC. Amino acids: CASSLVFSADTGGYTF.

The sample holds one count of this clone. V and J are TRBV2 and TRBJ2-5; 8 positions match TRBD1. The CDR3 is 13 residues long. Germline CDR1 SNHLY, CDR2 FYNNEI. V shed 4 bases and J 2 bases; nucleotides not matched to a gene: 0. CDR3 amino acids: CASSGTGQETQYF. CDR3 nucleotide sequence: TGTGCCAGCAGTGGGACAGGGCAAGAGACCCAGTACTTC.

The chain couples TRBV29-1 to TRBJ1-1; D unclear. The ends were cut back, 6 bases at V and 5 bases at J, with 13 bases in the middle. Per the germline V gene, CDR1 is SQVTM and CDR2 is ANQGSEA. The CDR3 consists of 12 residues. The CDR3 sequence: CSVGQLRTEAFF. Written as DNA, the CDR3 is TGCAGCGTGGGTCAGCTGAGAACTGAAGCTTTCTTT. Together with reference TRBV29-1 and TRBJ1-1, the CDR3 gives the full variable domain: SAVISQKPSRDICQRGTSLTIQCQVDSQVTMMFWYRQQPGQSLTLIATANQGSEATYESGFVIDKFPISRPNLTFSTLTVSNMSPEDSSIYLCSVGQLRTEAFFGQGTRLTVV.

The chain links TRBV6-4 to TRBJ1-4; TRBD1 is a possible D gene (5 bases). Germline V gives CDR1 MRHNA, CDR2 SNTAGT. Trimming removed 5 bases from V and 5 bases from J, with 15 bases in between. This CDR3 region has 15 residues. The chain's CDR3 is CASSRTGGTNEKLFF. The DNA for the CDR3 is TGTGCCAGCAGTCGGACGGGGGGTACGAATGAAAAACTGTTTTTT.

As DNA, the CDR3 is TGTGCCAGCAGTGATCAAACGCAGGGTCGGGCTTTCTTT. Translating gives CASSDQTQGRAFF. The chain combines TRBV27 with TRBJ1-1; a possible D gene is TRBD1 (5 bases). The CDR3 runs to 13 residues. CDR1 is MNHEY and CDR2 is SMNVEV in the germline V gene (reference sequence). With 5 bases removed from V and 11 bases from J, the gap between germline ends came to 18 bases.

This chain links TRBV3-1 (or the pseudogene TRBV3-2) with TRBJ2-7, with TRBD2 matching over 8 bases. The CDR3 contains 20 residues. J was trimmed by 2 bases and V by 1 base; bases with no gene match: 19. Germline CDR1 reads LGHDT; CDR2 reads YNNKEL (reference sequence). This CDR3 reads CASSQVGGESGGPHAYEQYF. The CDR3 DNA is TGTGCCAGCAGCCAAGTTGGGGGAGAAAGCGGGGGCCCTCACGCCTACGAGCAGTACTTC.